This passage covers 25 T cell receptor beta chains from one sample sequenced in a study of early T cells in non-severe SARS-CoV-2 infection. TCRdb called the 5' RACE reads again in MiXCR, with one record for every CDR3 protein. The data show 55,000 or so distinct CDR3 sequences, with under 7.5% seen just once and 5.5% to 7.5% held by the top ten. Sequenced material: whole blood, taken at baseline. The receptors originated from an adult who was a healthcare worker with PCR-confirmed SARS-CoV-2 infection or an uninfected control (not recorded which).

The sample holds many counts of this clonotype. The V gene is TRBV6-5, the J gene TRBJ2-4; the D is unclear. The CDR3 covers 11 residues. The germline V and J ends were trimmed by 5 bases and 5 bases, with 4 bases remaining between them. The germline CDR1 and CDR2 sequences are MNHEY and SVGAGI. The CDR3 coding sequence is TGTGCCAGCAGTCGAGAAAACATTCAGTACTTC. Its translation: CASSRENIQYF.

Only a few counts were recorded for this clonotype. The CDR3 coding sequence is TGTGCCAGCAGCCAAAAGGGGGACAGACTCAAAAACATTCAGTACTTC. Encoded protein: CASSQKGDRLKNIQYF. The J gene is TRBJ2-4, the V gene TRBV3-1, with TRBD1 identical over 7 bases. V was pared by 2 bases and J by 3 bases, with 7 bases of the junction left unmatched. The germline CDR1 and CDR2 sequences are LGHDT and YNNKEL (reference sequence). CDR3 size: 16 residues. The full variable domain, with the rest looked up from reference TRBV3-1 and TRBJ2-4, is DTAVSQTPKYLVTQMGNDKSIKCEQNLGHDTMYWYKQDSKKFLKIMFSYNNKELIINETVPNRFSPKSPDKAHLNLHINSLELGDSAVYFCASSQKGDRLKNIQYFGAGTRLSVL.

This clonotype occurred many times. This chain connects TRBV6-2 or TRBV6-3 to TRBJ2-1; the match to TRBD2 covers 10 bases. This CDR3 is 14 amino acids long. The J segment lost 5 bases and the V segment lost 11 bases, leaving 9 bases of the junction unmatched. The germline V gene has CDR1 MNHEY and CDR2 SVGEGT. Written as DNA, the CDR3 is TGTGCCGTCCAACTAGCGGGGCCAAACAATGAGCAGTTCTTC. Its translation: CAVQLAGPNNEQFF.

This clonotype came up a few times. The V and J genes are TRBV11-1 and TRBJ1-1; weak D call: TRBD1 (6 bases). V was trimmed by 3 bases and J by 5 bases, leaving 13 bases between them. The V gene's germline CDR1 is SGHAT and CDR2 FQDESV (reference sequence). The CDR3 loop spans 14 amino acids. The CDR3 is CASSFSSGATEAFF. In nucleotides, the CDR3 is TGTGCCAGCAGCTTCTCGTCAGGGGCTACTGAAGCTTTCTTT.

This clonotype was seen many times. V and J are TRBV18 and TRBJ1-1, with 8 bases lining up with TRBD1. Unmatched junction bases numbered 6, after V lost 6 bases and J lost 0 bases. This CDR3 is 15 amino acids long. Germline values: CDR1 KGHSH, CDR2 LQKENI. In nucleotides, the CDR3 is TGTGCCAGCTCGCTCACAGGGGGTATGAACACTGAAGCTTTCTTT. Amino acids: CASSLTGGMNTEAFF.

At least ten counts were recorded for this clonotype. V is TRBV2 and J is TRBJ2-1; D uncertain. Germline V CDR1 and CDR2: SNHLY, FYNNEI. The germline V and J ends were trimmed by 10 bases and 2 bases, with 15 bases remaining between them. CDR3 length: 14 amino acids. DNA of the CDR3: TGTGCCACCGCGAGCAGGTCTGCCTACAATGAGCAGTTCTTC. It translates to CATASRSAYNEQFF.

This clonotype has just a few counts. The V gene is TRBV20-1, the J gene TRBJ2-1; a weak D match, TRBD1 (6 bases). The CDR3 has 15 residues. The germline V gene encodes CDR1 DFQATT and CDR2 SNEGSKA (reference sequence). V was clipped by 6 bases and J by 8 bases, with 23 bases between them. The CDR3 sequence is CSALPFPGVHHEQFF. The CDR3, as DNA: TGCAGTGCCCTACCTTTCCCAGGGGTCCACCATGAGCAGTTCTTC.

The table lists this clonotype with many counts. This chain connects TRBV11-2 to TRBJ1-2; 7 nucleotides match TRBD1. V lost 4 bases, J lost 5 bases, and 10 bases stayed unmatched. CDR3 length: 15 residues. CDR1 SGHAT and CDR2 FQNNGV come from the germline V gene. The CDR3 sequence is CASSSIRDRFYGYTF. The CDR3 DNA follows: TGTGCCAGCAGCTCGATCCGGGACAGATTTTATGGCTACACCTTC.

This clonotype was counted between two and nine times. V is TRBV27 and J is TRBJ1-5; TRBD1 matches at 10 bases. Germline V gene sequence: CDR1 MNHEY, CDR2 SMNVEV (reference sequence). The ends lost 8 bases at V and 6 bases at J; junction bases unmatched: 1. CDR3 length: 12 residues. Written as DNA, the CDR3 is TGTGCCAGCGGGGACAGGGGTCAGCCCCAGCATTTT. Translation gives CASGDRGQPQHF.

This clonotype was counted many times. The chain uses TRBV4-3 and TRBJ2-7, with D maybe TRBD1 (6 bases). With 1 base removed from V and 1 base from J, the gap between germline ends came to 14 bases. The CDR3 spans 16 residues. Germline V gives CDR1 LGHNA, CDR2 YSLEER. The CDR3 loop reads CASSQVGETGSYEQYF. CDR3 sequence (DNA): TGCGCCAGCAGCCAAGTTGGTGAGACAGGTTCCTACGAGCAGTACTTC.

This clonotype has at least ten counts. The CDR3: CASSPLLGEAFF. The CDR3, as DNA: TGTGCCAGCAGCCCCCTACTGGGTGAAGCTTTCTTT. The genes are TRBV7-2 and TRBJ1-1; D ambiguous. V lost 5 bases and J 7 bases, leaving 11 bases between the germline ends. Germline V lookup: CDR1 SGHTA, CDR2 FQGNSA. The CDR3 has 12 residues. The whole variable domain, filled in from reference TRBV7-2 and TRBJ1-1, reads GAGVSQSPSNKVTEKGKDVELRCDPISGHTALYWYRQSLGQGLEFLIYFQGNSAPDKSGLPSDRFSAERTGGSVSTLTIQRTQQEDSAVYLCASSPLLGEAFFGQGTRLTVV.

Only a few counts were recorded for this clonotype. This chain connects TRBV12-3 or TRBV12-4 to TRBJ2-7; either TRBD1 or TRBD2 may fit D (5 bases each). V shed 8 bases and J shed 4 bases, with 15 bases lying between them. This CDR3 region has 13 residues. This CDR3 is CASGENGAYEQYF. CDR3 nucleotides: TGTGCCAGCGGGGAGAATGGGGCTTACGAGCAGTACTTC.

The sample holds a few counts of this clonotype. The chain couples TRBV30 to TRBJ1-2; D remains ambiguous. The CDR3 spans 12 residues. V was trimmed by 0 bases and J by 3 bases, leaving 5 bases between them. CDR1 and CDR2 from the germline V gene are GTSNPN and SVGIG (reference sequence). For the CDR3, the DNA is TGTGCCTGGAGTGTTGGAGACTATGGCTACACCTTC. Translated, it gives CAWSVGDYGYTF.

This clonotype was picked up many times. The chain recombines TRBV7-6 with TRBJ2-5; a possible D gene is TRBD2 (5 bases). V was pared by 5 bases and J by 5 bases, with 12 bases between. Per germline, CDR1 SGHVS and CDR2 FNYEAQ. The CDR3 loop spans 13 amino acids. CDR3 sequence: CASSLPGKETQYF. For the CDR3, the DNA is TGTGCCAGCAGCCTCCCGGGGAAGGAGACCCAGTACTTC.

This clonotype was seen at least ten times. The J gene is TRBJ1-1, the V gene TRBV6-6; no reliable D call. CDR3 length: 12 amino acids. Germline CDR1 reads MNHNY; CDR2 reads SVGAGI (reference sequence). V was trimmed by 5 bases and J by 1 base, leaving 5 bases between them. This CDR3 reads CASSRQNTEAFF. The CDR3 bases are TGTGCCAGCAGTCGACAGAACACTGAAGCTTTCTTT.

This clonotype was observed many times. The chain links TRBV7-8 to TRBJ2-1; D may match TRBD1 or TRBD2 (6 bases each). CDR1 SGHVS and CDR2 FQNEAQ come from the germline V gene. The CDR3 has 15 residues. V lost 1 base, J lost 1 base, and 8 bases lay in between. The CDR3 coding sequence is TGTGCCAGCAGCTTAGTAGGGGGGTCCTACAATGAGCAGTTCTTC. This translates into CASSLVGGSYNEQFF.

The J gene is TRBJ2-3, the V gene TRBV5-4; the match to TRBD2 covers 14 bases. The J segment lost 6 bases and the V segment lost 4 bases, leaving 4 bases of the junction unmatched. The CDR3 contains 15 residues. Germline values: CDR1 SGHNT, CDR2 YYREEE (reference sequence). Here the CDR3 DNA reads TGTGCCAGCAGCACCCGGACTAGCGGGGGGGATACGCAGTATTTT. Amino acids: CASSTRTSGGDTQYF. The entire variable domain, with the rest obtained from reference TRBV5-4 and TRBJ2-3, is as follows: ETGVTQSPTHLIKTRGQQVTLRCSSQSGHNTVSWYQQALGQGPQFIFQYYREEENGRGNFPPRFSGLQFPNYSSELNVNALELDDSALYLCASSTRTSGGDTQYFGPGTRLTVL.

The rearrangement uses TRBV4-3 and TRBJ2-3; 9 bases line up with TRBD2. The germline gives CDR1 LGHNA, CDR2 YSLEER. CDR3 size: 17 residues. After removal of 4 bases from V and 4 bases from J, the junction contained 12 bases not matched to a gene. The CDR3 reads CASSLRGAGGRPDTQYF. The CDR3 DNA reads TGCGCCAGCAGCCTCCGAGGAGCGGGGGGCAGGCCAGATACGCAGTATTTT.

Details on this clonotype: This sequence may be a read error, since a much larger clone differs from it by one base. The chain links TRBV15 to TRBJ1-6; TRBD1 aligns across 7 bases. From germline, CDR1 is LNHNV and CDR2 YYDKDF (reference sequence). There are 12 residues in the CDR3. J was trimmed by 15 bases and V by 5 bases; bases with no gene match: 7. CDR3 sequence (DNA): TGTGCCACCAGCTGGGACAGTCCACACCTCCACTTT. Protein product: CATSWDSPHLHF.

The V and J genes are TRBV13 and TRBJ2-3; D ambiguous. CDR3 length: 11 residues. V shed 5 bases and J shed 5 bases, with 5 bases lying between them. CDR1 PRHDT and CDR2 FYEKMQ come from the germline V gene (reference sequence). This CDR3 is CASSHLDTQYF. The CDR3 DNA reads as TGTGCCAGCAGCCATTTAGATACGCAGTATTTT.

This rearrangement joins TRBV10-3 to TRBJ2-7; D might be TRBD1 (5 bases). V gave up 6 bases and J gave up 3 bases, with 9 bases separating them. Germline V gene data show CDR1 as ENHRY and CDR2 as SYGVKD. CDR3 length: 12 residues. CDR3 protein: CAIRDTYYEQYF. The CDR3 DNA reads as TGTGCCATCAGGGACACTTACTACGAGCAGTACTTC.

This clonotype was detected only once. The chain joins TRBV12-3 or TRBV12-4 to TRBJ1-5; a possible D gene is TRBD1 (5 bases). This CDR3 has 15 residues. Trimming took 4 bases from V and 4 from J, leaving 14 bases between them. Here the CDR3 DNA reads TGTGCCAGCAGTTCGAGAGGGACGGTGAATCAGCCCCAGCATTTT. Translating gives CASSSRGTVNQPQHF.

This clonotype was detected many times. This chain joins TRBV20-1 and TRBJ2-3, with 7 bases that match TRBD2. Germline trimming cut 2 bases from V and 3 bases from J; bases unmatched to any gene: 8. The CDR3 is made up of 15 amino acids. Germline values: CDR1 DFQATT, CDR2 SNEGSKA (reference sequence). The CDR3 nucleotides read TGCAGTGCTAGACGCGGACTAGTGAGTACAGATACGCAGTATTTT. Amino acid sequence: CSARRGLVSTDTQYF.

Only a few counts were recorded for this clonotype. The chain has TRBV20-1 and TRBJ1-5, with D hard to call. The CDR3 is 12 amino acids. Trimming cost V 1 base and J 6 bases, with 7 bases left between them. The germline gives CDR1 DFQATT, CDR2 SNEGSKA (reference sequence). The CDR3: CSARGPAQPQHF. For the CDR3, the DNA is TGCAGTGCTAGAGGGCCTGCTCAGCCCCAGCATTTT.

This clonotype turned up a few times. This CDR3 reads CASSFLAARELFF. In DNA, the CDR3 is TGTGCCAGCAGCTTCTTAGCGGCCCGGGAGCTGTTTTTT. The chain recombines TRBV7-2 with TRBJ2-2, with D maybe TRBD2 (6 bases). V gave up 3 bases and J gave up 9 bases, with 11 bases separating them. CDR3 length equals 13 residues. Germline V gene data show CDR1 as SGHTA and CDR2 as FQGNSA.